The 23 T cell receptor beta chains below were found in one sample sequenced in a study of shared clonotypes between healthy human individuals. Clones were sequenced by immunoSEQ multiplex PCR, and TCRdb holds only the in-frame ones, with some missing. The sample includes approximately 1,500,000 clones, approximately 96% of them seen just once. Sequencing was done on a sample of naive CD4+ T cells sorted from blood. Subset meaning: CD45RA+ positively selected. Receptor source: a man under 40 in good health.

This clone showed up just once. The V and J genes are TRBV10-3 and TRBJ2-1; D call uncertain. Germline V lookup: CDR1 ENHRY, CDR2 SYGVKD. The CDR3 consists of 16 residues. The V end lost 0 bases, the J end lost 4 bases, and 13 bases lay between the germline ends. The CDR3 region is CAISESSAGYYNEQFF. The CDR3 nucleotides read TGTGCCATCAGTGAGTCGTCTGCAGGATATTACAATGAGCAGTTCTTC.

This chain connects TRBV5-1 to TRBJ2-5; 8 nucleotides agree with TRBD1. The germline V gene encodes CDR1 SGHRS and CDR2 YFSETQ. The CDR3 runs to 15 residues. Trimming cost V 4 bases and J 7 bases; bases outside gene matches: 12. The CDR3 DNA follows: TGCGCCAGCAGCCCTCAGGGGGCACCCTGGGGGACCCAGTACTTC. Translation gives CASSPQGAPWGTQYF.

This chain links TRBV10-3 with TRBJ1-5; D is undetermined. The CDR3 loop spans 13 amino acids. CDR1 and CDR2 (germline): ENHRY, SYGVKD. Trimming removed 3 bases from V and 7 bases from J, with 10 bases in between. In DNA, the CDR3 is TGTGCCATCAGTGAAATAGGGAACCAGCCCCAGCATTTT. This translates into CAISEIGNQPQHF.

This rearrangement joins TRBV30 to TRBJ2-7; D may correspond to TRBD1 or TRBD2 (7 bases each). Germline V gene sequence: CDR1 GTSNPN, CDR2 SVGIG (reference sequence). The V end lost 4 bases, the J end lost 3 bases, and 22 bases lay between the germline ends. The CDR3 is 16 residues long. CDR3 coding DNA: TGTGCCTGGACGGGGGGTAGGGGACAGATATTCTACGAGCAGTACTTC. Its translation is CAWTGGRGQIFYEQYF.

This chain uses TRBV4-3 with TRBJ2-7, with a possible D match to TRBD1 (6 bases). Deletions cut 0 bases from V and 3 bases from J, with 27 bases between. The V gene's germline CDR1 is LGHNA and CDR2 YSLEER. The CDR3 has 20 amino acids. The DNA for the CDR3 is TGCGCCAGCAGCCAAGAACCAAACCGGGACATGACGGCGATATTCTACGAGCAGTACTTC. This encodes CASSQEPNRDMTAIFYEQYF.

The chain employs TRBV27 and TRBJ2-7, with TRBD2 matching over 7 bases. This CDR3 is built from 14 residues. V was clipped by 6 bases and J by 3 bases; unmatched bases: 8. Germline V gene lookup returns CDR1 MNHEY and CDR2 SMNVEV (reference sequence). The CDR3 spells CASSRWGGDYEQYF. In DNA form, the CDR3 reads TGTGCCAGCAGCAGATGGGGGGGTGACTACGAGCAGTACTTC.

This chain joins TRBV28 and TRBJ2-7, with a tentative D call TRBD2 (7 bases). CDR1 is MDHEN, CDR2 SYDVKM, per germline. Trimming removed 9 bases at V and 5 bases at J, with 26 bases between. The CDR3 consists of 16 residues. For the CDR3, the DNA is TGTGCCAGTAACGGGAGGAGGGGGACTCTTGGCGACGAGCAGTACTTC. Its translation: CASNGRRGTLGDEQYF.

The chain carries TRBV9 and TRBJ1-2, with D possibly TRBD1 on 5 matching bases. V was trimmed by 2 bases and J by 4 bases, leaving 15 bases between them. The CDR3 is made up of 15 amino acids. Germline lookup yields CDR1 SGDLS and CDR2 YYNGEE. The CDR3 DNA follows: TGTGCCAGCAGCGTCCTCTCGACAGACGTCTATGGCTACACCTTC. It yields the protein CASSVLSTDVYGYTF.

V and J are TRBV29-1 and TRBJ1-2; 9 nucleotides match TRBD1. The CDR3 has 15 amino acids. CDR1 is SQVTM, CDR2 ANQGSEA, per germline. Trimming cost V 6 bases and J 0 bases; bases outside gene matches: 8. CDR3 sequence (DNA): TGCAGCGTCGCCCAGGGACAGGGAGCTAACTATGGCTACACCTTC. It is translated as CSVAQGQGANYGYTF.

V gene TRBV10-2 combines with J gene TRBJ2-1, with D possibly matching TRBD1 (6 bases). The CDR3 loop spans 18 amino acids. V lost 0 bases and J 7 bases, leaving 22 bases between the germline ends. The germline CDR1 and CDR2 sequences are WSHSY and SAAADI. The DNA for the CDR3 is TGCGCCAGCAGTGAGTCGACTCCCAGGGGTCCGTTCCTGAATGAGCAGTTCTTC. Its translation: CASSESTPRGPFLNEQFF.

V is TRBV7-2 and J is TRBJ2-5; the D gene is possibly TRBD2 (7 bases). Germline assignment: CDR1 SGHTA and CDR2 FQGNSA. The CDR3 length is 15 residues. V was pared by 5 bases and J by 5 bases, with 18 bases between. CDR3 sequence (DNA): TGTGCCAGCAGCCCCACTCCGGGGGGCCGCGAGACCCAGTACTTC. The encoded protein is CASSPTPGGRETQYF.

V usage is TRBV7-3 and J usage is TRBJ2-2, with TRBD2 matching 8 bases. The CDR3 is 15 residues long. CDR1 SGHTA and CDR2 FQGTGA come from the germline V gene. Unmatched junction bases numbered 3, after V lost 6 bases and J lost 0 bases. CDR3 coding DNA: TGTGCCAGCAGTAGCGGGAATTCGAACACCGGGGAGCTGTTTTTT. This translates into CASSSGNSNTGELFF.

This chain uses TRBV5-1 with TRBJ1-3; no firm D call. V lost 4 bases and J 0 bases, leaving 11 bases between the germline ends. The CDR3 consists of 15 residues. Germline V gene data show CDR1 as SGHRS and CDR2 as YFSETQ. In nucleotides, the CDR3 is TGCGCCAGCAGCACCCTAGAGGTCTCTGGAAACACCATATATTTT. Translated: CASSTLEVSGNTIYF.

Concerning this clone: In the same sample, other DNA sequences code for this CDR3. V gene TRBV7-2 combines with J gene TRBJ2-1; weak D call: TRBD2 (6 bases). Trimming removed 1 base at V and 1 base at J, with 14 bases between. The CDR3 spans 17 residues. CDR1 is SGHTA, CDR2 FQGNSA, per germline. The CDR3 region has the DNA TGTGCCAGCAGCTTAGTAGCCGGTAGCGGATCCTACAATGAGCAGTTCTTC. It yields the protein CASSLVAGSGSYNEQFF.

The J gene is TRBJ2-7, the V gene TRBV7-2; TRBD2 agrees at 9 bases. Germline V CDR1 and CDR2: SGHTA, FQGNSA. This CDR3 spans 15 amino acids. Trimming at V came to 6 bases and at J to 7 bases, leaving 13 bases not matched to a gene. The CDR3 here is CASSRPGLASREQYF. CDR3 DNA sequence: TGTGCCAGCAGTCGACCGGGACTAGCATCGCGGGAGCAGTACTTC. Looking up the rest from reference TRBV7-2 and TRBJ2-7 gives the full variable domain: GAGVSQSPSNKVTEKGKDVELRCDPISGHTALYWYRQSLGQGLEFLIYFQGNSAPDKSGLPSDRFSAERTGGSVSTLTIQRTQQEDSAVYLCASSRPGLASREQYFGPGTRLTVT.

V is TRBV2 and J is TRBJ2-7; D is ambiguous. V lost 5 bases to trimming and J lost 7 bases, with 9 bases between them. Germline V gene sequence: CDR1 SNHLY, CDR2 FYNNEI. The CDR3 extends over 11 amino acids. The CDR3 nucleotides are TGTGCCAGCAGTCCGATGGGGGAGCAGTACTTC. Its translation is CASSPMGEQYF.

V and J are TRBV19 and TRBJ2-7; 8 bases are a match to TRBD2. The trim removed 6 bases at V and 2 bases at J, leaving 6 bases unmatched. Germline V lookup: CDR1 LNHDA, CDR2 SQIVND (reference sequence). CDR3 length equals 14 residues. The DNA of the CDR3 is TGTGCCAGTAGAGCGGGAGACGCACCCTACGAGCAGTACTTC. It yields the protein CASRAGDAPYEQYF.

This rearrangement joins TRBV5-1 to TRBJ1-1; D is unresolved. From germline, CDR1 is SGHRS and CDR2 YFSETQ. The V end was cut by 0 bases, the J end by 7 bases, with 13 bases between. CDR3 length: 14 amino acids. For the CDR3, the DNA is TGCGCCAGCAGCTTGGAGTCTGGTAACGGTGAAGCTTTCTTT. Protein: CASSLESGNGEAFF.

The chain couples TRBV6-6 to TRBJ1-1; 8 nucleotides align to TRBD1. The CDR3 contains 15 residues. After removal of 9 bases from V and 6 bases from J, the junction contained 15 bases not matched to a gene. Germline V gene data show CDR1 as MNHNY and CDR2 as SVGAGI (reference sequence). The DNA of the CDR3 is TGTGCCAGTTCGTCCCGAGGACAGGGAGTTTCTGAAGCTTTCTTT. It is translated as CASSSRGQGVSEAFF.

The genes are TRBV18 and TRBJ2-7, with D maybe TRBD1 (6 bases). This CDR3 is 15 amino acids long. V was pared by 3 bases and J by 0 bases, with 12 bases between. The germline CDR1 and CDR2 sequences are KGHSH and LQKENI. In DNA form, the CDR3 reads TGTGCCAGCTCACCGGCCGGACAGAGCTCCTACGAGCAGTACTTC. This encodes CASSPAGQSSYEQYF.

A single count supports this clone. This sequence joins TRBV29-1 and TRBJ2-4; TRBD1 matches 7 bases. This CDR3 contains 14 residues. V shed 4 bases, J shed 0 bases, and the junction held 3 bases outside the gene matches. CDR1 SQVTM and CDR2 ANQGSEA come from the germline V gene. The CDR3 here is CSVAQGVAKNIQYF. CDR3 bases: TGCAGCGTTGCCCAGGGGGTAGCCAAAAACATTCAGTACTTC.

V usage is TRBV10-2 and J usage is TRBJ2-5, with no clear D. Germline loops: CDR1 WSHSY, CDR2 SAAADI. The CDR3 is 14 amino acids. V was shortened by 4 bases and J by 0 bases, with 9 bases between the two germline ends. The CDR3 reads CASSGTRYQETQYF. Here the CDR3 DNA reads TGCGCCAGCAGTGGAACAAGGTACCAAGAGACCCAGTACTTC.

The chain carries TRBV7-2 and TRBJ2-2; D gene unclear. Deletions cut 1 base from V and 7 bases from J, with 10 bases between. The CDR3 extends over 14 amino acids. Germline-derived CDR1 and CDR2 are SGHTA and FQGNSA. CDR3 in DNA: TGTGCCAGCAGCTTAGATCCTATGAGCGGGGAGCTGTTTTTT. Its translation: CASSLDPMSGELFF.